The 12 T cell receptor beta chains reported below all come from one sample, sequenced in a study of T cell repertoires in cytomegalovirus infection. TCRdb reprocessed the reads with MiXCR, giving one entry per CDR3 protein. The table lists 480,000 or so distinct CDR3 sequences, approximately 10% of them singletons, with roughly a tenth in the top ten. Sequenced sample: PBMCs. These receptor sequences come from a human donor in good health (CMV status not recorded). Some clones in this sample may be carry-over from other donors' samples.

This clonotype was recorded many times. The chain combines TRBV7-8 with TRBJ1-1, with 8 positions matching TRBD1. CDR3 size: 17 residues. Germline V gene data show CDR1 as SGHVS and CDR2 as FQNEAQ. V lost 0 bases to trimming and J lost 3 bases; unmatched junction nucleotides: 9. The CDR3 sequence: CASSLAWTGKRDTEAFF. CDR3 nucleotide sequence: TGTGCCAGCAGCTTAGCGTGGACAGGGAAAAGGGACACTGAAGCTTTCTTT. The full variable domain, completed using reference TRBV7-8 and TRBJ1-1, is GAGVSQSPRYKVAKRGQDVALRCDPISGHVSLFWYQQALGQGPEFLTYFQNEAQLDKSGLPSDRFFAERPEGSVSTLKIQRTQQEDSAVYLCASSLAWTGKRDTEAFFGQGTRLTVV.

In its sample, this clonotype was seen many times. V gene TRBV5-6 combines with J gene TRBJ1-5; 9 bases are shared with TRBD1. Trimming cost V 3 bases and J 2 bases; bases outside gene matches: 3. This CDR3 contains 15 residues. Per the germline V gene, CDR1 is SGHDT and CDR2 is YYEEEE. The CDR3 DNA reads as TGTGCCAGCAGCTCACGGACAGGGGGCAATCAGCCCCAGCATTTT. It is translated as CASSSRTGGNQPQHF.

There are many counts of this clonotype. The chain combines TRBV4-1 with TRBJ1-5; 8 nucleotides agree with TRBD1. Germline values: CDR1 MGHRA, CDR2 YSYEKL. J was trimmed by 0 bases and V by 4 bases; bases with no gene match: 2. The CDR3 runs 15 residues. This CDR3 is CASSPGQGSNQPQHF. CDR3 DNA: TGCGCCAGCAGCCCTGGACAGGGTAGCAATCAGCCCCAGCATTTT.

This clonotype was recorded many times. The CDR3 sequence: CASSKGRDQDSPLHF. CDR3 DNA: TGTGCCAGTAGTAAAGGGAGGGATCAAGATTCACCCCTCCACTTT. V is TRBV19 and J is TRBJ1-6; D not resolved. V gave up 4 bases and J gave up 8 bases, with 15 bases separating them. Germline V gene lookup returns CDR1 LNHDA and CDR2 SQIVND (reference sequence). This CDR3 contains 15 residues.

The genes are TRBV11-1 and TRBJ2-2; D not resolved. This CDR3 region has 13 residues. Deletions cut 4 bases from V and 4 bases from J, with 7 bases between. Germline loops: CDR1 SGHAT, CDR2 FQDESV (reference sequence). This CDR3 reads CASSSVFTGELFF. Written as DNA, the CDR3 is TGTGCCAGCAGCTCCGTCTTCACCGGGGAGCTGTTTTTT.

The gene calls are TRBV7-3 and TRBJ2-1; the D is unclear. Germline assignment: CDR1 SGHTA and CDR2 FQGTGA. This CDR3 has 14 amino acids. V lost 5 bases and J 9 bases, leaving 17 bases between the germline ends. The CDR3 spells CASSPYQAWGEQFF. CDR3 DNA: TGTGCCAGCAGCCCTTACCAGGCGTGGGGTGAGCAGTTCTTC.

The CDR3 protein is CATSPDRGAGNTIYF. CDR3 bases: TGTGCCACCAGTCCTGATAGGGGTGCCGGAAACACCATATATTTT. The V gene is TRBV15, the J gene TRBJ1-3, with D perhaps matching TRBD1 (5 bases). This CDR3 spans 15 amino acids. V dropped 6 bases and J dropped 4 bases, with 16 bases sitting between them. Germline loops: CDR1 LNHNV, CDR2 YYDKDF (reference sequence).

At least ten counts were recorded for this clonotype. V usage is TRBV7-2 and J usage is TRBJ1-5; D might be TRBD1 (6 bases). The CDR3 runs 16 residues. V lost 1 base and J lost 3, with 13 bases in between. Germline V gene lookup returns CDR1 SGHTA and CDR2 FQGNSA. The DNA of the CDR3 is TGTGCCAGCAGCTTAGGGGGGGCAGGGTACAATCAGCCCCAGCATTTT. Protein sequence: CASSLGGAGYNQPQHF.

The rearrangement links TRBV19 to TRBJ1-1; D remains unclear. Germline assignment: CDR1 LNHDA and CDR2 SQIVND (reference sequence). The CDR3 contains 14 residues. Trimming stripped 5 bases from V and 1 base from J, with 11 bases between. CDR3 nucleotides: TGTGCCAGTAGTGCCTCTTTCGGGAACACTGAAGCTTTCTTT. It encodes CASSASFGNTEAFF.

A word on this clonotype: This may stem from a read error, because a much larger clone lies one nucleotide away. This chain connects TRBV7-4 to TRBJ2-7, with TRBD2 matching 7 bases. Losses at the gene ends were 5 bases for V and 1 base for J; bases not matched to a gene: 8. The CDR3 extends over 15 amino acids. From germline, CDR1 is SGHVT and CDR2 SQSDAQ. The CDR3 here is CASSGTSGRSYEQYF. The DNA for the CDR3 is TGTGCCAGCAGCGGGACTTCCGGGAGGTCCTACGAGCAGTACTTC.

This clonotype was detected many times. The rearrangement joins TRBV7-2 to TRBJ1-2; no clear D gene. Trimming removed 7 bases from V and 6 bases from J, with 21 bases in between. The CDR3 consists of 15 residues. Germline CDR1 and CDR2: SGHTA and FQGNSA. This CDR3 reads CASTTTSVWVDGYTF. CDR3 bases: TGTGCCAGCACCACAACATCAGTCTGGGTAGATGGCTACACCTTC.

The table lists this clonotype with many counts. The chain has TRBV4-1 and TRBJ2-5, with D tentatively TRBD2 (6 bases). Germline values: CDR1 MGHRA, CDR2 YSYEKL. This CDR3 comprises 13 residues. Trimming took 2 bases from V and 3 from J, leaving 7 bases between them. This CDR3 reads CASSQQREETQYF. CDR3 bases: TGCGCCAGCAGCCAACAGCGGGAAGAGACCCAGTACTTC.